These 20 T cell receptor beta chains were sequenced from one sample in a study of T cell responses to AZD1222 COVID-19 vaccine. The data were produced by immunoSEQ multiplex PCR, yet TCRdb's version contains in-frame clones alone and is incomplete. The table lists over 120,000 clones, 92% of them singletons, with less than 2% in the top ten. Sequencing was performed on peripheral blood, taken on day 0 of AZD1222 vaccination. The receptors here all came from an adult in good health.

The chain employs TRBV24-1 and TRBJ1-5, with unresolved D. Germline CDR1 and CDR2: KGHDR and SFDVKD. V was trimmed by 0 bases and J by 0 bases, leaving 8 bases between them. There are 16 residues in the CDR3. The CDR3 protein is CATSDLARSSNQPQHF. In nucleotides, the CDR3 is TGTGCCACCAGTGATTTGGCCAGGAGTAGCAATCAGCCCCAGCATTTT.

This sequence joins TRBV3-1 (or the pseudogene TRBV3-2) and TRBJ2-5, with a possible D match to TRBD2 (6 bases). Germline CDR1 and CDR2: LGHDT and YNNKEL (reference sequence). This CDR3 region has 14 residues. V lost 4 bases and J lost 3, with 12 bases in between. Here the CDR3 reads CASSPLAGKETQYF. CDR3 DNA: TGTGCCAGCAGCCCCCTGGCGGGGAAAGAGACCCAGTACTTC.

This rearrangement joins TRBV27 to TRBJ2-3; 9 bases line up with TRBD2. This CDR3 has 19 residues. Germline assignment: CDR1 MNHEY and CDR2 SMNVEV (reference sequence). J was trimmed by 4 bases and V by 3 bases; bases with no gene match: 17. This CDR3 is CASSFTRGSLAGASDTQYF. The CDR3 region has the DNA TGTGCCAGCAGTTTCACCCGGGGGTCCTTAGCGGGGGCCTCAGATACGCAGTATTTT.

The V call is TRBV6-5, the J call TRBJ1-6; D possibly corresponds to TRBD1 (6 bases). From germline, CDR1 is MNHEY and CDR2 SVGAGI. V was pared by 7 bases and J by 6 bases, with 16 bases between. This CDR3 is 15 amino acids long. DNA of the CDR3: TGTGCCAGCATATTTTGGGGGCCGGTTAATTCACCCCTCCACTTT. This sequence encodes CASIFWGPVNSPLHF.

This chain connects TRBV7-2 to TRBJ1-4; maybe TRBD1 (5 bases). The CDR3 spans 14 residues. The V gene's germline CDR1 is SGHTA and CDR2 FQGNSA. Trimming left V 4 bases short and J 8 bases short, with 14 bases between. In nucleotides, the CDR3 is TGTGCCAGCAGCTGGACATTTTCAGGAGAAAAACTGTTTTTT. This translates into CASSWTFSGEKLFF.

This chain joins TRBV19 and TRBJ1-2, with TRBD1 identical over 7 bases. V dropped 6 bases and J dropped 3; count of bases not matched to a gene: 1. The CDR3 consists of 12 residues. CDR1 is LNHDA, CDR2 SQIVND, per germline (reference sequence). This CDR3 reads CASSGQDYGYTF. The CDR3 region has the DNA TGTGCCAGTAGCGGACAGGACTATGGCTACACCTTC.

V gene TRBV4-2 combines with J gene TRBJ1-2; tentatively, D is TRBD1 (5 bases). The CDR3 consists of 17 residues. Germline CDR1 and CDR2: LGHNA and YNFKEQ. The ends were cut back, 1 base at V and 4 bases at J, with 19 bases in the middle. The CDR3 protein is CASSQGGFTGVSYGYTF. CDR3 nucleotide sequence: TGTGCCAGCAGCCAAGGAGGCTTTACGGGGGTGAGCTATGGCTACACCTTC.

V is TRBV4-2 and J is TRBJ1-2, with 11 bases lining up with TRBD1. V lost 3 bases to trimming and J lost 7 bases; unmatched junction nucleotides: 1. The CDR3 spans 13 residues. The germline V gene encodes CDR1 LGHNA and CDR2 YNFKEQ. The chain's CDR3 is CASSHGTGGGYTF. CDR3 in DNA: TGTGCCAGCAGCCACGGGACAGGGGGTGGCTACACCTTC.

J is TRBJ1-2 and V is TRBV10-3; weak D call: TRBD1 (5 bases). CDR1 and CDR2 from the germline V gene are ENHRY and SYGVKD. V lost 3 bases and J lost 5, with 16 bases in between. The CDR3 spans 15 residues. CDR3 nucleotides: TGTGCCATCAGTGAAAAGAGAGGGGCTCAGTATGGCTACACCTTC. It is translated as CAISEKRGAQYGYTF.

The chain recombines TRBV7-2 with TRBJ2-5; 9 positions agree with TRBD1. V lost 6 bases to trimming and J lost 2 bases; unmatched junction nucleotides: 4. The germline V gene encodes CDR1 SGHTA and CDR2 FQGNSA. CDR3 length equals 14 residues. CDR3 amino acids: CASSRDRVQETQYF. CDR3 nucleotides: TGTGCCAGCAGTCGGGACAGGGTTCAAGAGACCCAGTACTTC.

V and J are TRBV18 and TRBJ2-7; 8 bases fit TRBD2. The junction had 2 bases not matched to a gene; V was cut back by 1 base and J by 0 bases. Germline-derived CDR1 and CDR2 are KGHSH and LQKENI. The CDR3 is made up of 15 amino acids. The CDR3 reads CASSPRAGDSYEQYF. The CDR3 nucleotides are TGTGCCAGCTCACCACGAGCGGGGGACTCCTACGAGCAGTACTTC.

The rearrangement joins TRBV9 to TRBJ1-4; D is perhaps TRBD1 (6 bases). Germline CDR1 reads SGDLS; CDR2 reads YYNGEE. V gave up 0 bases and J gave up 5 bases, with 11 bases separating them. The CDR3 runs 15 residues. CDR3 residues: CASSVAGTLNEKLFF. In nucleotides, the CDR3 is TGTGCCAGCAGCGTAGCCGGGACATTGAATGAAAAACTGTTTTTT.

CDR3 sequence: CASGLVSAGYYTF. The CDR3 coding sequence is TGTGCTAGTGGTTTGGTAAGCGCCGGTTACTACACCTTC. The chain links TRBV12-5 to TRBJ1-2; D is unresolved. Germline V gives CDR1 LGHNT, CDR2 FRNRAP. V gave up 0 bases and J gave up 10 bases, with 12 bases separating them. This CDR3 region has 13 residues.

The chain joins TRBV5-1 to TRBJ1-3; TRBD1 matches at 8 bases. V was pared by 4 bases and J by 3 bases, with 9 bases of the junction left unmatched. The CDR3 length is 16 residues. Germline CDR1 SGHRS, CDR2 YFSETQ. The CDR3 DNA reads TGCGCCAGCAGCCTGACAGGGGCGGTATATGGAAACACCATATATTTT. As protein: CASSLTGAVYGNTIYF.

CDR3 sequence reads: CATSDSPTGPSSYEQYF. The CDR3 coding sequence is TGTGCCACCAGTGATTCCCCGACAGGGCCTAGCTCCTACGAGCAGTACTTC. The V gene is TRBV24-1, the J gene TRBJ2-7; 7 bases fit TRBD1. Germline loops: CDR1 KGHDR, CDR2 SFDVKD. This CDR3 has 17 amino acids. With V trimmed by 2 bases and J by 0 bases, 9 bases remained unmatched.

For the CDR3, the DNA is TGTGCCATCACCAAGGACAGTGACTCCTACGAGCAGTACTTC. The encoded protein is CAITKDSDSYEQYF. This chain uses TRBV10-3 with TRBJ2-7; D is perhaps TRBD1 (6 bases). V was shortened by 7 bases and J by 0 bases, with 13 bases between the two germline ends. The CDR3 loop spans 14 amino acids. CDR1 ENHRY and CDR2 SYGVKD come from the germline V gene.

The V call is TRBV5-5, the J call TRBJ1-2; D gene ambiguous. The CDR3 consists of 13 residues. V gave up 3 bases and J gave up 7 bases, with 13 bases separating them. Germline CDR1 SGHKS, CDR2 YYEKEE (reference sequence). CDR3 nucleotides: TGTGCCAGCAGCTCGCAGGCCGTCGGTGGCTACACCTTC. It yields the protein CASSSQAVGGYTF.

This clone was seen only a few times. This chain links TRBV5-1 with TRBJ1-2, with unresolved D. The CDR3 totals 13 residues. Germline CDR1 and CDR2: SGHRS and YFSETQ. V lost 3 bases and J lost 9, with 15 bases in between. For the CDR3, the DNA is TGCGCCAGCAGCTGGGCCGTGGATTCGAGCTACACCTTC. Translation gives CASSWAVDSSYTF.

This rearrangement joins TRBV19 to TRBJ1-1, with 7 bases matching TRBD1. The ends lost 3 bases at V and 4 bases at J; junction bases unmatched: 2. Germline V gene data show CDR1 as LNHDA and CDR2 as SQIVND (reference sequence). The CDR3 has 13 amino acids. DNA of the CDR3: TGTGCCAGTAGTATGCAGGGGGTCACTGAAGCTTTCTTT. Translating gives CASSMQGVTEAFF. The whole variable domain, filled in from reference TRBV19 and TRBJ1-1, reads DGGITQSPKYLFRKEGQNVTLSCEQNLNHDAMYWYRQDPGQGLRLIYYSQIVNDFQKGDIAEGYSVSREKKESFPLTVTSAQKNPTAFYLCASSMQGVTEAFFGQGTRLTVV.

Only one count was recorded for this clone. CDR3: CAISALTGKETQYF. CDR3 bases: TGTGCCATCAGTGCCCTGACAGGGAAAGAGACCCAGTACTTC. The rearrangement uses TRBV10-3 and TRBJ2-5, with 7 bases matching TRBD1. The trim removed 4 bases at V and 3 bases at J, leaving 5 bases unmatched. The CDR3 contains 14 residues. CDR1 and CDR2 (germline): ENHRY, SYGVKD.